This T cell receptor beta chain was found in a study of blood T cell repertoires in COVID-19. Across the study: In each case, the material was cDNA or gDNA derived from T cells, B-cell-depleted T cells, or PBMCs.

Per the authors' pipeline: Quantification of nucleated cells was approximated via reference gene primer amplification. The repertoire was sequenced with immunoSEQ multiplex PCR; TCRdb's copy has only in-frame clones and lacks some. The V and J calls and clone size come from that table; D and trimming were worked out from the DNA. The sample shows tens of thousands of clones, roughly 86% of them seen only once. There are 15 residues in the CDR3. V lost 6 bases to trimming and J lost 4 bases, with 17 bases between them. Germline CDR1 is SGHDN and CDR2 is FVKESK. The chain combines TRBV14 with TRBJ2-3, with a tentative D call TRBD2 (6 bases). The sequenced material came from peripheral blood. The source is a man aged 70-80 years with acute or convalescent COVID-19. This CDR3 reads CASSQTDPGADTQYF. Here the CDR3 DNA reads TGTGCCAGCAGTCAAACCGACCCGGGAGCAGATACGCAGTATTTT.